The source of this TCR beta chain is a study of cytomegalovirus exposure and HLA in healthy donors. In the study overall: Among around 200 million T cells, an earlier analysis found roughly 100 million unique TCR beta sequences.

PCR involved 60 Vbeta and 13 Jbeta primers. Clones were read by immunoSEQ multiplex PCR, and TCRdb kept only the in-frame ones, dropping some. The sample holds about 130,000 clones; 83% are singletons and the top ten take 1% to 1.5%. Per the germline V gene, CDR1 is LNHDA and CDR2 is SQIVND (reference sequence). This CDR3 contains 16 residues. V lost 4 bases to trimming and J lost 5 bases; unmatched junction nucleotides: 11. General study results and limits: It was only CMV serostatus that was available as immune exposure information. Earlier analysis yielded a pattern in which most TCR beta V segments were productive about 87% or about 30% of the time.

In the case of this clone: Its antigen is not known.

This sequence originates from a girl aged 2 to 10 in good health and CMV-seronegative. The chain has TRBV19 and TRBJ1-5; TRBD1 matches at 7 bases. Source material: PBMCs. The CDR3 is CASSRVQGIGDQPQHF. The CDR3 DNA sequence: TGTGCCAGTAGTAGGGTACAGGGGATTGGGGATCAGCCCCAGCATTTT.